The 30 T cell receptor beta chains listed next were all sequenced from one sample in a study of T cell clusters in autoimmune cytopenias. Each sample's input was around 250 ng genomic DNA, 38,000 or so genome equivalents. One tube held mixed TRB-A and TRB-B primer pools for touch-down PCR. One entry per CDR3 protein, without DNA, is what TCRdb gives after re-calling the multiplex PCR reads. Seen in this sample are 10,000 to 11,000 distinct CDR3 sequences; the ten most common clones hold 4% to 5.5%. These data were also filed under a second study, of T cell repertoires in aging, cancer and after chemotherapy.

Sequenced material: peripheral blood. These receptors originate from a human donor in good health.

The rearrangement uses TRBV11-2 and TRBJ2-5. Per the germline V gene, CDR1 is SGHAT and CDR2 is FQNNGV. The CDR3 totals 11 residues. The CDR3 sequence is CASSLQETQYF.

This clonotype is classed as medium-sized by frequency. The chain combines TRBV6-5 with TRBJ2-7. The CDR3 covers 15 residues. Germline V gene sequence: CDR1 MNHEY, CDR2 SVGAGI. The CDR3 here is CASSYSSGTTYEQYF.

The rearrangement joins TRBV6-1 to TRBJ2-5; TCRdb selects TRBD2, and the lack of DNA leaves this call unchecked. CDR3 length: 15 residues. Germline CDR1 reads MNHNS; CDR2 reads SASEGT. CDR3 sequence reads: CASSDLTRGGETQYF.

The chain joins TRBV6-1 to TRBJ2-2; as DNA is missing, the TRBD2 call by TCRdb cannot be tested. This CDR3 region has 16 residues. Looked up from germline, CDR1 is MNHNS and CDR2 is SASEGT. The CDR3 region is CASSLLPGRSPGELFF.

Its frequency marks this clonotype as medium-sized (0.01 to 0.1%). The gene calls are TRBV6-2 or TRBV6-3 and TRBJ2-7; TCRdb calls TRBD2, which cannot be checked without DNA. Germline V lookup: CDR1 MNHEY, CDR2 SVGEGT. The CDR3 length is 18 residues. The CDR3 loop is CASSYGGLAGTSSYEQYF.

This clonotype registers medium-sized by frequency. This chain uses TRBV7-9 with TRBJ2-3. The CDR3 length is 12 residues. Germline CDR1 SEHNR, CDR2 FQNEAQ (reference sequence). CDR3 in amino acids: CASSPDTDTQYF. Combining the CDR3 with reference TRBV7-9 and TRBJ2-3 gives the whole variable domain DTGVSQNPRHKITKRGQNVTFRCDPISEHNRLYWYRQTLGQGPEFLTYFQNEAQLEKSRLLSDRFSAERPKGSFSTLEIQRTEQGDSAMYLCASSPDTDTQYFGPGTRLTVL.

This clonotype is medium-sized by frequency. V and J are TRBV13 and TRBJ1-1; TCRdb lists TRBD1, though no DNA is available to test this call. The CDR3 loop spans 16 amino acids. Per germline, CDR1 PRHDT and CDR2 FYEKMQ (reference sequence). The CDR3 loop reads CASTSGALTGGLEAFF.

Considering frequency, this clonotype is medium-sized. V usage is TRBV12-3 or TRBV12-4 and J usage is TRBJ1-4; TCRdb indicates TRBD1, and absent DNA this call remains unverified. The CDR3 has 13 amino acids. CDR3 amino acids: CASRGQANEKLFF.

V gene TRBV7-2 combines with J gene TRBJ2-6; TCRdb proposes TRBD1, but this gene call is untestable without DNA. CDR3 length: 19 amino acids. Germline lookup yields CDR1 SGHTA and CDR2 FQGNSA. CDR3 sequence reads: CASSFLLRPGTSGANVLTF.

This clonotype is medium-sized (0.01 to 0.1%) by frequency. This rearrangement joins TRBV12-3 or TRBV12-4 to TRBJ1-2; as DNA is missing, the TRBD1 call by TCRdb cannot be tested. This CDR3 is 15 amino acids long. CDR3 protein: CASSLAPQGLRGYTF.

According to its frequency, this clonotype is medium-sized (0.01 to 0.1%). The V gene is TRBV19, the J gene TRBJ1-6; the D call of TRBD1 rests on TCRdb alone, since no DNA is present to check it. Germline CDR1 is LNHDA and CDR2 is SQIVND (reference sequence). The CDR3 contains 13 residues. This CDR3 reads CASKTDPRAPLHF.

This clonotype is called medium-sized based on its frequency. The chain has TRBV7-9 and TRBJ2-5. The CDR3 is made up of 12 amino acids. Germline lookup yields CDR1 SEHNR and CDR2 FQNEAQ (reference sequence). The CDR3 loop is CASSTDGSTQYF.

The CDR3: CASSKRGTDIYEQYF. J is TRBJ2-7 and V is TRBV7-2; TCRdb designates TRBD1, a call that cannot be tested without DNA. CDR3 size: 15 residues. From germline, CDR1 is SGHTA and CDR2 FQGNSA. Combining the CDR3 with reference TRBV7-2 and TRBJ2-7 gives the whole variable domain GAGVSQSPSNKVTEKGKDVELRCDPISGHTALYWYRQSLGQGLEFLIYFQGNSAPDKSGLPSDRFSAERTGGSVSTLTIQRTQQEDSAVYLCASSKRGTDIYEQYFGPGTRLTVT.

The chain has TRBV28 and TRBJ1-1; there is no DNA to check the TCRdb D call of TRBD1. The germline CDR1 and CDR2 sequences are MDHEN and SYDVKM. The CDR3 contains 16 residues. CDR3 loop: CASSFRAGHTNTEAFF.

This chain joins TRBV11-1 and TRBJ2-1. Germline V gives CDR1 SGHAT, CDR2 FQDESV (reference sequence). The CDR3 is 14 amino acids. The CDR3 sequence: CASSLEGSYNEQFF.

Measured by frequency, this clonotype is medium-sized. V is TRBV6-5 and J is TRBJ2-5; TCRdb's D call of TRBD1 is untestable without DNA. CDR1 and CDR2 from the germline V gene are MNHEY and SVGAGI. The CDR3 consists of 13 residues. CDR3 sequence reads: CASRRGGEETQYF.

According to its frequency, this clonotype is medium-sized. V and J are TRBV20-1 and TRBJ2-5. The CDR3 has 11 amino acids. Germline V gene lookup returns CDR1 DFQATT and CDR2 SNEGSKA (reference sequence). This CDR3 reads CSVKPQETQYF.

The chain couples TRBV14 to TRBJ1-5; TCRdb lists TRBD1, though no DNA is available to test this call. The germline V gene encodes CDR1 SGHDN and CDR2 FVKESK. This CDR3 is 13 amino acids long. The CDR3 sequence: CASSLGASQPQHF.

The V gene is TRBV4-3, the J gene TRBJ1-5. Germline-derived CDR1 and CDR2 are LGHNA and YSLEER. CDR3 length: 14 amino acids. The CDR3 reads CASSLQPFNQPQHF.

Its frequency marks this clonotype as medium-sized. The chain uses TRBV7-2 and TRBJ1-2; TCRdb calls TRBD1, which cannot be checked without DNA. The CDR3 loop spans 12 amino acids. Germline V CDR1 and CDR2: SGHTA, FQGNSA. CDR3 sequence reads: CASSDPGGGYTF.

The chain is built from TRBV6-1 and TRBJ2-5; TCRdb picks TRBD1, but there is no DNA to check that call. The germline V gene has CDR1 MNHNS and CDR2 SASEGT. The CDR3 runs to 16 residues. CDR3 region: CASSDFRVWNQETQYF.

This clonotype shows up as medium-sized by frequency. The chain couples TRBV6-5 to TRBJ2-3; TCRdb indicates TRBD1, and absent DNA this call remains unverified. Germline lookup yields CDR1 MNHEY and CDR2 SVGAGI. The CDR3 runs to 14 residues. CDR3: CASARGQAVDTQYF.

Its frequency marks this clonotype as medium-sized. The rearrangement links TRBV19 to TRBJ1-2; the TCRdb D gene call, TRBD1, has no DNA to confirm it. Per the germline V gene, CDR1 is LNHDA and CDR2 is SQIVND (reference sequence). The CDR3 covers 18 residues. The CDR3 spells CASSLSPEPTGGDYGYTF.

The chain couples TRBV12-3 or TRBV12-4 to TRBJ1-3; TCRdb gives TRBD1 as the D gene, but with no DNA this cannot be confirmed. This CDR3 is built from 14 residues. CDR3 loop: CASSSTGAGNTIYF.

The chain carries TRBV12-5 and TRBJ1-4. Germline V CDR1 and CDR2: LGHNT, FRNRAP. The length of the CDR3 is 16 residues. This CDR3 reads CASGLEPGPPNEKLFF.

V is TRBV11-2 and J is TRBJ1-1; lacking DNA, the TRBD1 call made by TCRdb goes unchecked. This CDR3 has 17 amino acids. Germline CDR1 is SGHAT and CDR2 is FQNNGV. The CDR3 spells CASSLASKGRLNTEAFF.

The chain recombines TRBV5-1 with TRBJ2-1; TCRdb lists TRBD1, though no DNA is available to test this call. CDR3 length: 16 amino acids. Germline V gene lookup returns CDR1 SGHRS and CDR2 YFSETQ. The CDR3: CASSLGGGVAYNEQFF. The full variable domain, completed using reference TRBV5-1 and TRBJ2-1, is KAGVTQTPRYLIKTRGQQVTLSCSPISGHRSVSWYQQTPGQGLQFLFEYFSETQRNKGNFPGRFSGRQFSNSRSEMNVSTLELGDSALYLCASSLGGGVAYNEQFFGPGTRLTVL.

J is TRBJ2-4 and V is TRBV12-3 or TRBV12-4; TCRdb gives TRBD1 as the D gene, but with no DNA this cannot be confirmed. The CDR3 has 14 residues. The CDR3 is CASSLRDREDIQYF.

V usage is TRBV20-1 and J usage is TRBJ2-2; absent DNA, TCRdb's TRBD2 call cannot be checked. This CDR3 spans 12 amino acids. Germline V gene sequence: CDR1 DFQATT, CDR2 SNEGSKA (reference sequence). CDR3 sequence: CGTSGGEGELFF.

The chain links TRBV4-2 to TRBJ2-5; TCRdb proposes TRBD1, but this gene call is untestable without DNA. This CDR3 has 12 residues. From germline, CDR1 is LGHNA and CDR2 YNFKEQ. The CDR3 sequence: CASSHWGETQYF.